Below are 23 T cell receptor beta chains sequenced from a single sample in a study of blood T cell repertoires in COVID-19. Repertoires were generated with immunoSEQ multiplex PCR, while TCRdb's copy carries only in-frame clones and drops some. Among tens of thousands of clones, 85% were seen once, and the ten largest hold about 14%. The sequencing input was peripheral blood. The receptors here all came from a human donor with acute or convalescent COVID-19. The donor label of this sample is uncertain.

The chain uses TRBV2 and TRBJ1-4; no clear D. The germline V gene encodes CDR1 SNHLY and CDR2 FYNNEI. This CDR3 has 15 residues. The V and J ends lost 6 bases and 0 bases respectively, with 11 bases between them. The CDR3 reads CASSLSGATNEKLFF. CDR3 nucleotide sequence: TGTGCCAGCAGCCTTAGCGGCGCAACTAATGAAAAACTGTTTTTT.

V usage is TRBV28 and J usage is TRBJ2-7; TRBD2 aligns across 7 bases. After removal of 6 bases from V and 8 bases from J, the junction contained 7 bases not matched to a gene. Germline CDR1 reads MDHEN; CDR2 reads SYDVKM. The CDR3 sequence is 12 residues long. CDR3 coding DNA: TGTGCCAGCAGCGGGGGGATGGTCAAGCAGTACTTC. Translating gives CASSGGMVKQYF.

This chain links TRBV30 with TRBJ2-7; the match to TRBD2 covers 15 bases. CDR1 is GTSNPN, CDR2 SVGIG, per germline (reference sequence). V lost 3 bases to trimming and J lost 7 bases; unmatched junction nucleotides: 10. This CDR3 is built from 16 residues. CDR3 amino acids: CAWSPLGLAGGREQYF. The CDR3 nucleotides read TGTGCCTGGAGCCCCCTGGGACTAGCGGGAGGCAGGGAGCAGTACTTC.

V and J are TRBV30 and TRBJ1-1, with 8 positions matching TRBD1. Germline V gene data show CDR1 as GTSNPN and CDR2 as SVGIG (reference sequence). The CDR3 consists of 13 residues. The V segment lost 4 bases and the J segment 1 base; nucleotides outside the gene matches: 2. CDR3 nucleotides: TGTGCCTGGAAAGGGACAGGGAACACTGAAGCTTTCTTT. As protein: CAWKGTGNTEAFF.

Within the sample, this clone is medium-sized (0.01 to 0.1%). V is TRBV19 and J is TRBJ1-2; D call uncertain. The CDR3 sequence is 14 residues long. The germline V and J ends were trimmed by 5 bases and 4 bases, with 14 bases remaining between them. CDR1 and CDR2 from the germline V gene are LNHDA and SQIVND (reference sequence). This chain's CDR3 is CASSSRGSPYGYTF. In DNA, the CDR3 is TGTGCCAGTAGTTCCCGGGGAAGCCCCTATGGCTACACCTTC. Combining the CDR3 with reference TRBV19 and TRBJ1-2 gives the whole variable domain DGGITQSPKYLFRKEGQNVTLSCEQNLNHDAMYWYRQDPGQGLRLIYYSQIVNDFQKGDIAEGYSVSREKKESFPLTVTSAQKNPTAFYLCASSSRGSPYGYTFGSGTRLTVV.

This clone was seen just once. The chain links TRBV6-6 to TRBJ1-1; 7 bases line up with TRBD1. The CDR3 length is 13 residues. CDR1 and CDR2 from the germline V gene are MNHNY and SVGAGI (reference sequence). V was pared by 6 bases and J by 5 bases, with 6 bases of the junction left unmatched. The CDR3 region has the DNA TGTGCCAGCAGCAGGGGACAGTTGACTGAAGCTTTCTTT. This codes for CASSRGQLTEAFF.

This rearrangement joins TRBV5-1 to TRBJ2-3, with 11 bases that match TRBD2. Germline V CDR1 and CDR2: SGHRS, YFSETQ. J was trimmed by 4 bases and V by 0 bases; bases with no gene match: 4. This CDR3 is 16 amino acids long. CDR3 coding DNA: TGCGCCAGCAGCTTGGTTCTAGCGGGAGGCGCAGATACGCAGTATTTT. This encodes CASSLVLAGGADTQYF.

The gene calls are TRBV19 and TRBJ1-3; 7 bases are shared with TRBD1. This CDR3 has 14 residues. Trimming removed 7 bases from V and 2 bases from J; junction bases left unmatched: 5. Germline CDR1 reads LNHDA; CDR2 reads SQIVND (reference sequence). DNA for the CDR3: TGTGCCAGTACTAACAGGGGTGCTGGAAACACCATATATTTT. Translating gives CASTNRGAGNTIYF. Supplemented by reference TRBV19 and TRBJ1-3, the full variable domain reads DGGITQSPKYLFRKEGQNVTLSCEQNLNHDAMYWYRQDPGQGLRLIYYSQIVNDFQKGDIAEGYSVSREKKESFPLTVTSAQKNPTAFYLCASTNRGAGNTIYFGEGSWLTVV.

The rearrangement uses TRBV25-1 and TRBJ1-4; the D is unclear. Trimming removed 3 bases from V and 3 bases from J, with 17 bases in between. The CDR3 has 17 amino acids. Per the germline V gene, CDR1 is MGHDK and CDR2 is SYGVNS. The CDR3 spells CASSEEGSGFSNEKLFF. The CDR3, as DNA: TGTGCCAGCAGTGAGGAGGGTTCGGGTTTCTCTAATGAAAAACTGTTTTTT.

CDR3 DNA: TGCGCCAGCAGCTTGGGAACAATCCCAGGGCAGCCCCAGCATTTT. Amino acids: CASSLGTIPGQPQHF. The chain uses TRBV5-1 and TRBJ1-5, with a weak D call TRBD1 (5 bases). V was shortened by 0 bases and J by 7 bases, with 14 bases between the two germline ends. From germline, CDR1 is SGHRS and CDR2 YFSETQ. This CDR3 has 15 residues. The complete variable domain, with remaining parts taken from reference TRBV5-1 and TRBJ1-5, reads KAGVTQTPRYLIKTRGQQVTLSCSPISGHRSVSWYQQTPGQGLQFLFEYFSETQRNKGNFPGRFSGRQFSNSRSEMNVSTLELGDSALYLCASSLGTIPGQPQHFGDGTRLSIL.

The chain uses TRBV10-3 and TRBJ1-1, with D maybe TRBD1 (5 bases). Trimming removed 4 bases from V and 6 bases from J, with 21 bases in between. Looked up from germline, CDR1 is ENHRY and CDR2 is SYGVKD. This CDR3 is 16 amino acids long. Written as DNA, the CDR3 is TGTGCCATCAGTGCTGGGGGGTTGGCTGTTGGGGCTGAAGCTTTCTTT. Translation: CAISAGGLAVGAEAFF.

The rearrangement links TRBV19 to TRBJ1-5; TRBD1 might be the D (6 bases). CDR1 is LNHDA and CDR2 is SQIVND in the germline V gene (reference sequence). The CDR3 extends over 15 amino acids. The V and J ends lost 9 bases and 1 base respectively, with 16 bases between them. The CDR3 DNA sequence: TGTGCCAGCCAGCCGGTTAGGGGGAGCAATCAGCCCCAGCATTTT. Amino acids: CASQPVRGSNQPQHF.

The J gene is TRBJ1-1, the V gene TRBV3-1 (or the pseudogene TRBV3-2), with TRBD1 matching over 7 bases. This CDR3 region has 13 residues. Trimming at V came to 4 bases and at J to 7 bases, leaving 6 bases not matched to a gene. Germline V gene sequence: CDR1 LGHDT, CDR2 YNNKEL (reference sequence). The CDR3 coding sequence is TGTGCCAGCAGCCTTTCGGGACAGATTGAAGCTTTCTTT. Encoded protein: CASSLSGQIEAFF.

This clone was found once. The chain links TRBV19 to TRBJ1-1; 7 bases map to TRBD1. Per germline, CDR1 LNHDA and CDR2 SQIVND (reference sequence). Germline trimming cut 5 bases from V and 1 base from J; bases unmatched to any gene: 4. The CDR3 length is 14 residues. The DNA for the CDR3 is TGTGCCAGTAGTCCCAGGACAGGGAACACTGAAGCTTTCTTT. This codes for CASSPRTGNTEAFF.

A remark on this clone: A read error may produce the germline difference seen at one junction end. This chain links TRBV7-2 with TRBJ2-5; maybe TRBD2 (6 bases). In germline, CDR1 is SGHTA, CDR2 FQGNSA. The CDR3 sequence is 14 residues long. The CDR3 region is CASSLGSGQGTQYF. CDR3 bases: TGTGCCAGCAGCTTAGGTAGCGGCCAAGGGACCCAGTACTTC.

This clone showed up just a few times. V is TRBV24-1 and J is TRBJ2-1; 7 bases map to TRBD1. V lost 1 base, J lost 2 bases, and 4 bases stayed unmatched. The germline V gene encodes CDR1 KGHDR and CDR2 SFDVKD. This CDR3 has 16 residues. In DNA, the CDR3 is TGTGCCACCAGTGATTTAGGGGGCGCGACCTACAATGAGCAGTTCTTC. Encoded protein: CATSDLGGATYNEQFF.

The genes are TRBV7-9 and TRBJ2-3, with TRBD2 matching over 8 bases. V shed 1 base and J 3 bases; nucleotides not matched to a gene: 9. The CDR3 runs 17 residues. Germline-derived CDR1 and CDR2 are SEHNR and FQNEAQ (reference sequence). In DNA, the CDR3 is TGTGCCAGCAGCTTAGAAAGAGATAGCGGGACAACAGATACGCAGTATTTT. As protein: CASSLERDSGTTDTQYF.

The rearrangement links TRBV18 to TRBJ2-7; 8 bases fit TRBD1. The CDR3 runs 15 residues. With 2 bases clipped from V and 4 bases from J, the junction kept 7 bases outside the gene matches. The germline gives CDR1 KGHSH, CDR2 LQKENI. The chain's CDR3 is CASSPAGQGQYEQYF. For the CDR3, the DNA is TGTGCCAGCTCACCAGCAGGACAGGGTCAATACGAGCAGTACTTC.

This clone showed up just a few times. The rearrangement links TRBV7-2 to TRBJ2-3; possibly TRBD1 for D (7 bases). With 4 bases removed from V and 8 bases from J, the gap between germline ends came to 16 bases. Germline lookup yields CDR1 SGHTA and CDR2 FQGNSA. The CDR3 has 14 amino acids. This CDR3 is CASSSLGRGATQYF. CDR3 nucleotide sequence: TGTGCCAGCAGCTCATTGGGCAGGGGGGCTACGCAGTATTTT.

V usage is TRBV6-2 or TRBV6-3 and J usage is TRBJ2-7; 7 bases match TRBD2. The trim removed 6 bases at V and 1 base at J, leaving 3 bases unmatched. This CDR3 region has 13 residues. The germline V gene encodes CDR1 MNHEY and CDR2 SVGEGT. The CDR3 region is CASSWGLSYEQYF. The CDR3 DNA reads as TGTGCCAGCAGCTGGGGACTATCCTACGAGCAGTACTTC.

CDR3 protein: CASSFGTPNTEAFF. The CDR3 region has the DNA TGCGCCAGCAGCTTTGGGACTCCGAACACTGAAGCTTTCTTT. The rearrangement links TRBV5-1 to TRBJ1-1, with D tentatively TRBD1 (5 bases). Germline V gene sequence: CDR1 SGHRS, CDR2 YFSETQ. CDR3 size: 14 residues. The V end was cut by 2 bases, the J end by 1 base, with 9 bases between.

This chain uses TRBV6-2 or TRBV6-3 with TRBJ1-5; TRBD1 agrees at 7 bases. Germline CDR1 MNHEY, CDR2 SVGEGT. V gave up 3 bases and J gave up 4 bases; unmatched junction bases: 3. This CDR3 spans 14 amino acids. The CDR3 DNA sequence: TGTGCCAGCAGTTATGTACAGGGGAATCAGCCCCAGCATTTT. Its protein product is CASSYVQGNQPQHF.

This clone has only one observation. The gene calls are TRBV21-1 and TRBJ1-6; the table's D call TRBD1 went unverified against the DNA. TRBV21-1 is a listed pseudogene. This CDR3 comprises 15 residues. CDR3 sequence reads: CASSGQGTYNSPLHF. DNA of the CDR3: TGTGCCAGCAGCGGACAGGGTACCTATAATTCACCCCTCCACTTT.